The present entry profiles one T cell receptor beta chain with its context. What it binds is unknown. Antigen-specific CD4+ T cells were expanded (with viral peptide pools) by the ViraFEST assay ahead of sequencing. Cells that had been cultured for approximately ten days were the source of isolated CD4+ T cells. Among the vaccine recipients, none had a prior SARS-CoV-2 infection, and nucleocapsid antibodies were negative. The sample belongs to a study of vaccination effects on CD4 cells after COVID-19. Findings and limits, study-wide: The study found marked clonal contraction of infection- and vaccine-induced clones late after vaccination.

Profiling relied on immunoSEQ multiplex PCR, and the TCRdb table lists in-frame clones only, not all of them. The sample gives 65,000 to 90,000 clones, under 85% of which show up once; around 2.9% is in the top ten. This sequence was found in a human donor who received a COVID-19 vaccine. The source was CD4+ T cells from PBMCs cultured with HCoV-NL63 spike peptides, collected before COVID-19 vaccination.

CDR3: CASSSWQTWNSPLHF. DNA for the CDR3: TGTGCCAGCAGCTCATGGCAAACCTGGAATTCACCCCTCCACTTT. This chain connects TRBV5-5 to TRBJ1-6; D ambiguous. The CDR3 contains 15 residues. V was cut by 3 bases and J by 7 bases, with 14 bases left in between. Germline V lookup: CDR1 SGHKS, CDR2 YYEKEE (reference sequence).